This note documents a single T cell receptor beta chain sequence. Antigen unknown. CDR1 is SGHRS and CDR2 is YFSETQ in the germline V gene. This CDR3 spans 15 amino acids. J was trimmed by 2 bases and V by 0 bases; bases with no gene match: 4. The entry originates in a study of post-analysis software for immune sequencing data. Study-level information: Recorded subtypes: relapsing-remitting, secondary progressive, progressive-relapsing; some patients unannotated.

Study observations and caveats: By F measure, samples from a shared preparation batch strongly co-clustered. Significantly lower normalized Chao1 diversity was found in patients with multiple sclerosis relative to controls. Patients used a handful of TRBV segments, including TRBV5-6, TRBV5-1 and TRBV20-1, more often than controls.

TCR beta cDNA libraries included unique molecular identifiers. MiXCR, applied by TCRdb to the PCR reads, yields one record per CDR3 protein. The table shows over 250,000 distinct CDR3 sequences, with around 34% occurring only once. Sequencing was performed on blood. The TCR originated in a girl aged 10-17 years with multiple sclerosis. The chain is built from TRBV5-1 and TRBJ2-5; TRBD1 aligns across 7 bases. The CDR3 coding sequence is TGCGCCAGCAGCTTGGCCCCGGGACAGCAAGAGACCCAGTACTTC. It is translated as CASSLAPGQQETQYF.